This T cell receptor (beta chain) was captured in a study of shared clonotypes between healthy human individuals. Study-wide results and caveats: Large sequencing depth failed to make sorted-subset sequencing complete, rarefaction showed. Shared clonotypes: 4.5% to 5% naive CD4, about 4% naive CD8, around 2.4% memory CD4, about 0.4% memory CD8.

The V end lost 5 bases, the J end lost 7 bases, and 14 bases lay between the germline ends. The CDR3 totals 13 residues. CDR1 is SGHVS and CDR2 is FQNEAQ in the germline V gene. This clone appeared once. Its antigen is as yet unknown. When replicate PCRs were run on sorted subsets, they used 200 to 250 ng DNA, roughly 30,000 T cell genomes. Assay: immunoSEQ multiplex PCR; the TCRdb copy retains only in-frame clones and omits some. Of roughly 1,600,000 clones listed, about 98.5% were seen once; the top ten hold under 0.45%. The sample comprised naive CD4+ T cells sorted from blood. Subset here: CD45RA+ positively selected. This receptor was identified in a man aged 25-45 years in good health. The gene calls are TRBV7-8 and TRBJ1-2; TRBD1 might be the D (6 bases). The CDR3 here is CASSPGTPTGYTF. CDR3 sequence (DNA): TGTGCCAGCAGCCCCGGGACACCAACTGGCTACACCTTC.